This T cell receptor beta chain was obtained from a study of blood T cell repertoires in COVID-19. At the level of the study: Nucleic acid was either cDNA or gDNA, and it came from T cells, B-cell-depleted T cells, or PBMCs.

Germline CDR1 SGHNT, CDR2 YYREEE (reference sequence). CDR3 size: 14 residues. The V gene end was trimmed by 0 bases and the J gene end by 6 bases; junction bases not matched to a gene: 2. The protocol was immunoSEQ multiplex PCR, while the TCRdb copy is restricted to in-frame clones and leaves out a portion. The sample shows almost 55,000 clones, under 90% of them seen only once. The sequenced sample was peripheral blood. V gene TRBV5-4 combines with J gene TRBJ2-1; 8 positions match TRBD1. The sequence was collected from a human donor in a cohort sampled during active COVID-19. The CDR3 reads CASSLGQGRNEQFF. The CDR3 nucleotides read TGTGCCAGCAGCTTGGGACAGGGGCGCAATGAGCAGTTCTTC.